This T cell receptor beta chain was recovered during a study of control samples from healthy donors and cancer patients. The V and J ends lost 4 bases and 5 bases respectively, with 6 bases between them. The germline V gene encodes CDR1 MGHDK and CDR2 SYGVNS. There are 11 residues in the CDR3. The protocol was immunoSEQ multiplex PCR, while the TCRdb copy is restricted to in-frame clones and leaves out a portion. The sample yields roughly 130,000 clones, about 91% seen once. This chain connects TRBV25-1 to TRBJ2-7; weak D call: TRBD1 (5 bases). This TCR was recovered from a man aged 18 to 29 in good health. The sample comprised blood. CDR3 bases: TGTGCCAGCAGTGCAGGGAACGAGCAGTACTTC. Amino acid sequence: CASSAGNEQYF.